Below are 19 T cell receptor beta chains sequenced from a single sample in a study of metastatic and nonmetastatic thyroid tumors. TCRdb re-analyzed the PCR reads using MiXCR. The sample includes tens of thousands of clones, about 20% of them seen just once. No patient had received any treatment before thyroid surgery. The sample consisted of blood. The receptors derive from a female donor with papillary thyroid cancer or a benign thyroid nodule (not recorded which). Some clones in this sample may be carry-over from other donors' samples.

This clone was detected many times. This may be a read error, as it is one base from a much larger clone. The sample contains more than one DNA sequence encoding this CDR3. The CDR3 sequence: CASSFGLADAQREAYEQYF. CDR3 bases: TGTGCCAGCAGCTTTGGGCTAGCCGACGCCCAGCGGGAGGCTTATGAGCAGTACTTC. The chain links TRBV5-4 to TRBJ2-7, with 9 bases that match TRBD2. The CDR3 has 19 amino acids. V dropped 2 bases and J dropped 7; count of bases not matched to a gene: 22. Germline V lookup: CDR1 SGHNT, CDR2 YYREEE (reference sequence).

In its sample, this clone was seen many times. The rearrangement uses TRBV4-2 and TRBJ2-1; TRBD2 agrees at 12 bases. Trimming cost V 4 bases and J 10 bases; bases outside gene matches: 8. Germline CDR1 reads LGHNA; CDR2 reads YNFKEQ. The CDR3 runs to 15 residues. The CDR3 sequence is CASSLGLAGLGEQFF. The CDR3 DNA is TGTGCCAGCAGCCTCGGACTAGCGGGATTAGGAGAGCAGTTCTTC.

This clone was seen many times. The chain links TRBV18 to TRBJ1-2; D remains unclear. This CDR3 is built from 14 residues. Germline V CDR1 and CDR2: KGHSH, LQKENI. The V gene lost 6 bases and the J gene lost 6 bases, with 17 bases spanning the gap. In nucleotides, the CDR3 is TGTGCCAGCTCGCCATACAGAGGATCCCATGGCTACACCTTC. This translates into CASSPYRGSHGYTF.

The chain links TRBV6-1 to TRBJ2-2, with unresolved D. Trimming cost V 5 bases and J 5 bases, with 12 bases left between them. Germline V CDR1 and CDR2: MNHNS, SASEGT. CDR3 length: 14 amino acids. This chain's CDR3 is CASSMFVATGELFF. CDR3 sequence (DNA): TGTGCCAGCAGTATGTTCGTTGCTACCGGGGAGCTGTTTTTT.

At least ten counts were recorded for this clone. This sequence joins TRBV5-1 and TRBJ2-7; maybe TRBD2 (5 bases). The germline V and J ends were trimmed by 3 bases and 7 bases, with 8 bases remaining between them. Germline CDR1 SGHRS, CDR2 YFSETQ. The CDR3 runs 11 residues. The CDR3 is CASSSSGEQYF. For the CDR3, the DNA is TGCGCCAGCAGCTCCTCGGGGGAGCAGTACTTC.

This chain links TRBV6-4 with TRBJ2-1; 8 bases are shared with TRBD2. Per the germline V gene, CDR1 is MRHNA and CDR2 is SNTAGT. The trim removed 4 bases at V and 0 bases at J, leaving 2 bases unmatched. The CDR3 consists of 15 residues. CDR3 protein: CASSAGTSSYNEQFF. CDR3 sequence (DNA): TGTGCCAGCAGTGCCGGGACTAGCTCCTACAATGAGCAGTTCTTC.

Regarding this clone: Other DNA sequences in this specimen translate into the identical CDR3. The rearrangement joins TRBV7-8 to TRBJ2-1; D may be TRBD2 (5 bases). CDR3 length equals 15 residues. Per the germline V gene, CDR1 is SGHVS and CDR2 is FQNEAQ. Between the trimmed V and J ends, which lost 10 bases and 0 bases, there was a span of 16 bases. CDR3 coding DNA: TGTGCCATCAAGCTGACTGGACTCTCCTACAATGAGCAGTTCTTC. Amino acid sequence: CAIKLTGLSYNEQFF.

CDR3 DNA sequence: TGTGCCAGCAGGGTTATTGGACGGGGACGCCAGCCCCAGCATTTT. Translation gives CASRVIGRGRQPQHF. The rearrangement joins TRBV28 to TRBJ1-5; possibly TRBD1 for D (5 bases). The V gene's germline CDR1 is MDHEN and CDR2 SYDVKM. Trimming took off 6 bases at V and 7 bases at J, with 19 bases between the two ends. The CDR3 totals 15 residues. Drawing the rest from reference TRBV28 and TRBJ1-5, the complete variable domain is DVKVTQSSRYLVKRTGEKVFLECVQDMDHENMFWYRQDPGLGLRLIYFSYDVKMKEKGDIPEGYSVSREKKERFSLILESASTNQTSMYLCASRVIGRGRQPQHFGDGTRLSIL.

This clone has just a few counts. V and J are TRBV3-1 and TRBJ1-2; maybe TRBD1 (5 bases). Trimming stripped 1 base from V and 7 bases from J, with 7 bases between. The germline CDR1 and CDR2 sequences are LGHDT and YNNKEL (reference sequence). CDR3 size: 12 residues. CDR3 in amino acids: CASSQATAGYTF. Written as DNA, the CDR3 is TGTGCCAGCAGCCAAGCGACAGCTGGCTACACCTTC. Together with reference TRBV3-1 and TRBJ1-2, the CDR3 gives the full variable domain: DTAVSQTPKYLVTQMGNDKSIKCEQNLGHDTMYWYKQDSKKFLKIMFSYNNKELIINETVPNRFSPKSPDKAHLNLHINSLELGDSAVYFCASSQATAGYTFGSGTRLTVV.

In its sample, this clone was seen a few times. This sequence joins TRBV2 and TRBJ2-4, with D maybe TRBD2 (6 bases). The CDR3 consists of 17 residues. CDR1 is SNHLY, CDR2 FYNNEI, per germline. V was cut by 3 bases and J by 3 bases, with 18 bases left in between. The CDR3 sequence is CASSERGMAADKNIQYF. The CDR3 region has the DNA TGTGCCAGCAGTGAGCGCGGGATGGCGGCAGACAAAAACATTCAGTACTTC.

The chain carries TRBV28 and TRBJ2-7; maybe TRBD1 (6 bases). CDR3 length: 15 amino acids. Trimming left V 4 bases short and J 1 base short, with 14 bases between. Per germline, CDR1 MDHEN and CDR2 SYDVKM. Here the CDR3 reads CASSSFGQGSYEQYF. DNA of the CDR3: TGTGCCAGCAGTTCTTTCGGGCAGGGGTCCTACGAGCAGTACTTC. Based on the CDR3 plus reference TRBV28 and TRBJ2-7, the full variable domain is DVKVTQSSRYLVKRTGEKVFLECVQDMDHENMFWYRQDPGLGLRLIYFSYDVKMKEKGDIPEGYSVSREKKERFSLILESASTNQTSMYLCASSSFGQGSYEQYFGPGTRLTVT.

By its share, this clone is medium-sized. V and J are TRBV30 and TRBJ1-4, with D uncertain. The CDR3 has 12 amino acids. Germline CDR1 reads GTSNPN; CDR2 reads SVGIG (reference sequence). Between the trimmed V and J ends, which lost 3 bases and 11 bases, there was a span of 13 bases. CDR3 sequence (DNA): TGTGCCTGGAGAGAGGGTGGAGGGAAACTGTTTTTT. It codes for CAWREGGGKLFF. Supplemented by reference TRBV30 and TRBJ1-4, the full variable domain reads SQTIHQWPATLVQPVGSPLSLECTVEGTSNPNLYWYRQAAGRGLQLLFYSVGIGQISSEVPQNLSASRPQDRQFILSSKKLLLSDSGFYLCAWREGGGKLFFGSGTQLSVL.

V is TRBV20-1 and J is TRBJ1-2; TRBD1 matches 8 bases. This CDR3 region has 16 residues. Germline V gives CDR1 DFQATT, CDR2 SNEGSKA (reference sequence). V trimming: 6 bases; J trimming: 4 bases; junction bases outside the gene matches: 16. In DNA, the CDR3 is TGCAGTGCATATAAGAGCACCGGGACAGGACGCTATGGCTACACCTTC. This codes for CSAYKSTGTGRYGYTF.

This clone was found many times. The chain combines TRBV7-9 with TRBJ2-4; TRBD1 might be the D (5 bases). CDR3 length: 14 residues. CDR1 SEHNR and CDR2 FQNEAQ come from the germline V gene (reference sequence). V shed 2 bases and J shed 7 bases, with 12 bases lying between them. CDR3 residues: CASSLTSQGNIQYF. CDR3 coding DNA: TGTGCCAGCAGCTTAACCTCCCAGGGTAACATTCAGTACTTC.

This clone has a handful of counts. The rearrangement uses TRBV6-5 and TRBJ2-3, with a possible D match to TRBD1 (6 bases). This CDR3 has 15 amino acids. Germline CDR1 MNHEY, CDR2 SVGAGI. V shed 8 bases and J shed 2 bases, with 17 bases lying between them. The CDR3 here is CASVWGPDPTDTQYF. The CDR3 bases are TGTGCCAGCGTTTGGGGGCCTGACCCCACAGATACGCAGTATTTT.

Worth noting for this clone: This may be a read error, as it is one base from a much larger clone. Other DNA sequences from this sample encode an identical CDR3 as well. This chain joins TRBV9 and TRBJ2-1; no definite D call. Germline values: CDR1 SGDLS, CDR2 YYNGEE. The length of the CDR3 is 15 residues. Trimming left V 3 bases short and J 1 base short, with 11 bases between. As DNA, the CDR3 is TGTGCCAGCAGCGCTCACAGTACATCCTACAATGAGCAGTTCTTC. The encoded protein is CASSAHSTSYNEQFF.

There are many counts of this clone. CDR3 sequence (DNA): TGTGCCAGCAGTGCCCTAGCGGGTAACACCGGGGAGCTGTTTTTT. Encoded protein: CASSALAGNTGELFF. The rearrangement joins TRBV27 to TRBJ2-2, with 8 nucleotides matching TRBD2. The trim removed 5 bases at V and 2 bases at J, leaving 4 bases unmatched. CDR3 length: 15 residues. Per the germline V gene, CDR1 is MNHEY and CDR2 is SMNVEV (reference sequence).

With respect to this clone: This specimen includes other DNA sequences encoding the same CDR3. V and J are TRBV5-4 and TRBJ1-2, with 7 bases lining up with TRBD1. In germline, CDR1 is SGHNT, CDR2 YYREEE (reference sequence). The CDR3 consists of 16 residues. J gave up 8 bases and V 5 bases, and 18 bases lay outside the gene matches. The CDR3 protein is CASSPDWTGGLDGYTF. The CDR3 DNA sequence: TGTGCCAGCAGTCCCGACTGGACAGGTGGCCTTGACGGCTACACCTTC.

The V call is TRBV29-1, the J call TRBJ2-6; 9 nucleotides agree with TRBD1. The CDR3 is 14 residues long. J lost 4 bases, V lost 3 bases, and 1 base had no gene match. CDR1 and CDR2 (germline): SQVTM, ANQGSEA. The CDR3 coding sequence is TGCAGCGTTGACACAGGGGGCGGGGCCAACGTCCTGACTTTC. It translates to CSVDTGGGANVLTF.